This note documents a single T cell receptor (beta chain) sequence. Its antigen is currently unknown. Looked up from germline, CDR1 is SGDLS and CDR2 is YYNGEE. The CDR3 length is 16 residues. J lost 2 bases, V lost 2 bases, and 7 bases had no gene match. This specimen comes from a study of cytomegalovirus exposure and HLA in healthy donors. About the research overall: The same platform used for the 650 to 850 first-cohort repertoires was also used for the roughly 120 validation repertoires, as a later analysis reported. Whole-study results and caveats: Three chains linked to CMV were shown in vitro to be specific for CMV antigens. Among TCR beta chains, those listed as cytomegalovirus-associated numbered over 150.

Sequencing used immunoSEQ multiplex PCR; TCRdb keeps in-frame clones, though not all of them. This sample has roughly 48,000 clones, with around 90% found just once. This TCR was recovered from a woman in her thirties in good health and CMV-seronegative. Material: PBMCs. The rearrangement uses TRBV9 and TRBJ2-1; TRBD2 aligns across 7 bases. The CDR3 protein is CASSVLGGSTYNEQFF. The CDR3 DNA follows: TGTGCCAGCAGCGTCTTGGGCGGGAGTACCTACAATGAGCAGTTCTTC.